This TCR beta chain was sequenced for a study of blood T cells in healthy people across ages. CDR3 length equals 14 residues. Germline values: CDR1 SGHVS, CDR2 FNYEAQ. The V gene end was trimmed by 5 bases and the J gene end by 7 bases; junction bases not matched to a gene: 2. On this clonotype: Its antigen is unidentified.

A sample-barcoded 5' primer and a J-beta primer mix were used in a second PCR of roughly 7 to 12 cycles. Every molecule of cDNA carried a tag from a template-switch adaptor with 12 random nucleotides. MiXCR was run by TCRdb on the 5' RACE reads, yielding one entry per CDR3 protein. The sample comprises 550,000 to 700,000 distinct CDR3 sequences, 25% to 30% of which are singletons, and about a fifth rests with the top ten. Notes on the study in general: As age increased, TCR beta diversity per million T cells fell in a roughly linear fashion. Unsorted PBMC input precluded a conclusive naive versus antigen-experienced comparison. Both naive CD4+ cell counts and diversity were greater in long-lived donors than in aged donors.

Input material: blood. The clonotype comes from a woman in her seventies in good health. The chain joins TRBV7-6 to TRBJ2-2, with 12 bases aligning to TRBD1. The CDR3 DNA is TGTGCCAGCAGCCGGGACAGGGGGCTCGGGGAGCTGTTTTTT. This translates into CASSRDRGLGELFF.